The 10 T cell receptor beta chains below come from one sample, sequenced in a study of cytomegalovirus exposure and HLA in healthy donors. Primers: 60 Vbeta forward and 13 Jbeta reverse. The assay was immunoSEQ multiplex PCR, and TCRdb's table has in-frame clones only and misses some. The sample yields some 160,000 clones, about 86% seen once. The specimen was PBMCs. The receptors come from a woman under 30 in good health and CMV-seronegative.

This rearrangement joins TRBV30 to TRBJ1-5, with TRBD1 matching over 7 bases. The CDR3 totals 13 residues. Germline values: CDR1 GTSNPN, CDR2 SVGIG (reference sequence). V shed 2 bases and J 4 bases; nucleotides not matched to a gene: 2. The CDR3: CAWSRTGNQPQHF. For the CDR3, the DNA is TGTGCCTGGAGTAGGACAGGTAATCAGCCCCAGCATTTT. Complete variable domain (other parts from reference TRBV30 and TRBJ1-5): SQTIHQWPATLVQPVGSPLSLECTVEGTSNPNLYWYRQAAGRGLQLLFYSVGIGQISSEVPQNLSASRPQDRQFILSSKKLLLSDSGFYLCAWSRTGNQPQHFGDGTRLSIL.

The chain has TRBV27 and TRBJ2-1; TRBD1 aligns across 7 bases. This CDR3 comprises 13 residues. V was pared by 6 bases and J by 5 bases, with 4 bases of the junction left unmatched. CDR1 is MNHEY, CDR2 SMNVEV, per germline (reference sequence). CDR3 protein: CASSLGQNNEQFF. In DNA, the CDR3 is TGTGCCAGCAGCTTGGGACAGAACAATGAGCAGTTCTTC.

The chain employs TRBV9 and TRBJ2-7; the D gene is possibly TRBD1 (6 bases). Trimming took 0 bases from V and 5 from J, leaving 15 bases between them. Germline values: CDR1 SGDLS, CDR2 YYNGEE. The CDR3 spans 15 residues. The CDR3 DNA reads as TGTGCCAGCAGCGTAGGGGGGCAGGGGAACCACGAGCAGTACTTC. It yields the protein CASSVGGQGNHEQYF.

This clone was seen a few times. This chain joins TRBV5-6 and TRBJ2-7, with D tentatively TRBD2 (6 bases). This CDR3 has 17 residues. V lost 0 bases and J lost 2, with 18 bases in between. Germline V gene sequence: CDR1 SGHDT, CDR2 YYEEEE. CDR3 nucleotide sequence: TGTGCCAGCAGCTTGGACTTCGGGGGTTATAAAGCCTACGAGCAGTACTTC. It codes for CASSLDFGGYKAYEQYF. The full variable domain, with the rest looked up from reference TRBV5-6 and TRBJ2-7, is DAGVTQSPTHLIKTRGQQVTLRCSPKSGHDTVSWYQQALGQGPQFIFQYYEEEERQRGNFPDRFSGHQFPNYSSELNVNALLLGDSALYLCASSLDFGGYKAYEQYFGPGTRLTVT.

V gene TRBV28 combines with J gene TRBJ2-5; 8 bases align to TRBD1. The CDR3 has 16 residues. With 10 bases clipped from V and 5 bases from J, the junction kept 18 bases outside the gene matches. Per the germline V gene, CDR1 is MDHEN and CDR2 is SYDVKM. The CDR3 region is CATLALAGGEGETQYF. CDR3 coding DNA: TGTGCCACATTGGCCCTGGCAGGGGGCGAGGGTGAGACCCAGTACTTC.

The chain joins TRBV7-2 to TRBJ2-4, with 8 bases aligning to TRBD2. Germline V gene data show CDR1 as SGHTA and CDR2 as FQGNSA. V trimming: 5 bases; J trimming: 0 bases; junction bases outside the gene matches: 9. The CDR3 has 17 amino acids. CDR3 region: CASSAIGGGPAKNIQYF. CDR3 DNA sequence: TGTGCCAGCAGCGCCATAGGCGGGGGGCCAGCCAAAAACATTCAGTACTTC.

This chain links TRBV5-6 with TRBJ1-2; unclear D gene. CDR1 is SGHDT, CDR2 YYEEEE, per germline. The germline V and J ends were trimmed by 8 bases and 3 bases, with 14 bases remaining between them. The CDR3 loop spans 13 amino acids. The CDR3 DNA is TGTGCCAGTACACACCCGAACCACTATGGCTACACCTTC. Residues: CASTHPNHYGYTF.

The chain couples TRBV10-3 to TRBJ2-3; 12 nucleotides match TRBD2. Germline-derived CDR1 and CDR2 are ENHRY and SYGVKD. V was clipped by 6 bases and J by 0 bases; unmatched bases: 4. The CDR3 contains 16 residues. This CDR3 reads CAISPGLAGSTDTQYF. The CDR3 nucleotides read TGTGCCATCAGCCCGGGACTAGCGGGTAGCACAGATACGCAGTATTTT.

The rearrangement links TRBV6-5 to TRBJ1-6, with D hard to call. CDR3 length: 14 residues. CDR1 and CDR2 (germline): MNHEY, SVGAGI. Between the trimmed V and J ends, which lost 5 bases and 16 bases, there was a span of 21 bases. The CDR3 region is CASSPQRGYVGLHF. The CDR3 region has the DNA TGTGCCAGCAGTCCTCAGCGAGGCTACGTCGGTCTCCACTTT.

The genes are TRBV9 and TRBJ1-4; D unresolved. The V and J ends lost 4 bases and 2 bases respectively, with 12 bases between them. The germline CDR1 and CDR2 sequences are SGDLS and YYNGEE. The CDR3 runs 15 residues. This chain's CDR3 is CASSSQIGTNEKLFF. In nucleotides, the CDR3 is TGTGCCAGCAGCTCGCAGATCGGGACTAATGAAAAACTGTTTTTT.